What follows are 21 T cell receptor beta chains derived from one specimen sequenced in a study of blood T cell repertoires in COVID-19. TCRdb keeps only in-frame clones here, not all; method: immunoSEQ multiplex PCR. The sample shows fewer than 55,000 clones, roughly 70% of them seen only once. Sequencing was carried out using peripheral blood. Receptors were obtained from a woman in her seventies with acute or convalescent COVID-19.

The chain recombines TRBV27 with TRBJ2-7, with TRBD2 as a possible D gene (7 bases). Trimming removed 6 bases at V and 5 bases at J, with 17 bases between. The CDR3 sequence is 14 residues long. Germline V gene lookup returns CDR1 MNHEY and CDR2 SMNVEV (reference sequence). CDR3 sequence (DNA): TGTGCCAGCAGCCAGGGGATGGGGGGGAACGAGCAGTACTTC. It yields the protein CASSQGMGGNEQYF.

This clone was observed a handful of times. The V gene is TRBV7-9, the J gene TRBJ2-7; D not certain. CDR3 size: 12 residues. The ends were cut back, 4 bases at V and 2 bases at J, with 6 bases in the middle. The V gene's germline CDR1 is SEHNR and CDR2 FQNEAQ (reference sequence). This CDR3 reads CASSYDTYEQYF. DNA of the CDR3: TGTGCCAGCAGCTATGACACCTACGAGCAGTACTTC.

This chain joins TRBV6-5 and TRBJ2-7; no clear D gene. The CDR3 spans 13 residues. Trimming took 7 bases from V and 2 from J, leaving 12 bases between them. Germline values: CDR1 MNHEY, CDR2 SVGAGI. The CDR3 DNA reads TGTGCCAGCAACTCCGGTAGCACCTACGAGCAGTACTTC. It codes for CASNSGSTYEQYF.

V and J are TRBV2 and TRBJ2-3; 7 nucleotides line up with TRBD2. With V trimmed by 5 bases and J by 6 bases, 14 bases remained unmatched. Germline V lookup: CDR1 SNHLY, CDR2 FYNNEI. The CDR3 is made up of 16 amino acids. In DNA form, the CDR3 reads TGTGCCAGCAGTCTTAGCTACACAGGACTAGTCGATACGCAGTATTTT. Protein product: CASSLSYTGLVDTQYF.

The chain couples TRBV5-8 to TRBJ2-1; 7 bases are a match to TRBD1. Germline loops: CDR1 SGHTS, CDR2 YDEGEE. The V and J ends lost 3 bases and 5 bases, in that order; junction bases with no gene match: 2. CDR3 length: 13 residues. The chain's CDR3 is CASSWDSHNEQFF. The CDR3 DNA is TGTGCCAGCAGCTGGGACAGCCACAATGAGCAGTTCTTC.

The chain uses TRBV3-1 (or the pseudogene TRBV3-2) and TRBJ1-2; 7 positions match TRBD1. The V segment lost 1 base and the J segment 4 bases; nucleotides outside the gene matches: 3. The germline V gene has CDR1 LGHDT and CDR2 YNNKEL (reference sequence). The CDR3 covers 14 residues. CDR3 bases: TGTGCCAGCAGCCAAGGACAGGGTGGCTATGGCTACACCTTC. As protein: CASSQGQGGYGYTF.

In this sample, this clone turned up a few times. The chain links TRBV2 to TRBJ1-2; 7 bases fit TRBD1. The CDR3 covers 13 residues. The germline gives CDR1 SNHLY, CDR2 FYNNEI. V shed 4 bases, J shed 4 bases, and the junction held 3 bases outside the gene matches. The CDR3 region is CASSATGSYGYTF. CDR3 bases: TGTGCCAGCAGTGCGACAGGGAGCTATGGCTACACCTTC.

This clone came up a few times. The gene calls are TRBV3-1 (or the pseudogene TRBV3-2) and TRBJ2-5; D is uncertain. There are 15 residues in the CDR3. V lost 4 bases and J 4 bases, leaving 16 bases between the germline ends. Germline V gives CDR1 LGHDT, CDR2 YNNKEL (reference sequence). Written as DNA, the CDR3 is TGTGCCAGCAGCCTTTCCGAGCCCCACGGAGAGACCCAGTACTTC. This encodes CASSLSEPHGETQYF.

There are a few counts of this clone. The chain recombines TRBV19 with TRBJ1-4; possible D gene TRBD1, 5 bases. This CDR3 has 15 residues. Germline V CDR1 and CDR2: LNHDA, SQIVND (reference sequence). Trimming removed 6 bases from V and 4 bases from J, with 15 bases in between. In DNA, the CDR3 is TGTGCCAGTAGACCCCCGGGACTGAGTAATGAAAAACTGTTTTTT. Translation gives CASRPPGLSNEKLFF.

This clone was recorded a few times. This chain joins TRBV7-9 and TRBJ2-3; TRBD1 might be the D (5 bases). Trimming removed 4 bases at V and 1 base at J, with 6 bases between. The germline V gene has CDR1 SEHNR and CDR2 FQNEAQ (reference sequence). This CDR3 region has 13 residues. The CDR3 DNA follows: TGTGCCAGCAGCTCACAGGGCACAGATACGCAGTATTTT. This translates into CASSSQGTDTQYF.

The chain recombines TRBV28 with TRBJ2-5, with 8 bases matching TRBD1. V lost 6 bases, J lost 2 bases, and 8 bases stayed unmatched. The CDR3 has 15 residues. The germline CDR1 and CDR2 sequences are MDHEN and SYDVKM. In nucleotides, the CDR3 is TGTGCCAGCAGGACGGACAGGGAGTTGCAAGAGACCCAGTACTTC. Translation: CASRTDRELQETQYF.

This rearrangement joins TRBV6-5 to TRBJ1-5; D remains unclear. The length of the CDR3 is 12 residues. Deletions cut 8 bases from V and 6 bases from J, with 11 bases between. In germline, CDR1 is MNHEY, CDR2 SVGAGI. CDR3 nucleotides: TGTGCCAGCGCCGGAGATCTTCAGCCCCAGCATTTT. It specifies CASAGDLQPQHF.

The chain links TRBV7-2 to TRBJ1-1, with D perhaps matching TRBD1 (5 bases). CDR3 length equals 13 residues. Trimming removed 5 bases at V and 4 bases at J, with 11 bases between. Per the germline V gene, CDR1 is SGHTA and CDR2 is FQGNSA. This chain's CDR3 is CASSPRVGTEAFF. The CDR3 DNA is TGTGCCAGCAGCCCCAGGGTCGGCACTGAAGCTTTCTTT.

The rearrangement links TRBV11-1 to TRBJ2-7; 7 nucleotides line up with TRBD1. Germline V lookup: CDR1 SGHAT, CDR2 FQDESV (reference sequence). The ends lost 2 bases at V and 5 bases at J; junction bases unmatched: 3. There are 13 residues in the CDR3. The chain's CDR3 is CASSLNTGDEQYF. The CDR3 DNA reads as TGTGCCAGCAGCTTAAACACAGGGGACGAGCAGTACTTC.

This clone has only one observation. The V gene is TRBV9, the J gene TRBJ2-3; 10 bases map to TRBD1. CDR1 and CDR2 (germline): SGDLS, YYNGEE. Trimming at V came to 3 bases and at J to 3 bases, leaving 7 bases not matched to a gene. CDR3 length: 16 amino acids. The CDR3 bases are TGTGCCAGCAGCGCCGGGACAGGGGAGAGGACAGATACGCAGTATTTT. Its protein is CASSAGTGERTDTQYF. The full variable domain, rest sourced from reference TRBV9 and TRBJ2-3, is DSGVTQTPKHLITATGQRVTLRCSPRSGDLSVYWYQQSLDQGLQFLIQYYNGEERAKGNILERFSAQQFPDLHSELNLSSLELGDSALYFCASSAGTGERTDTQYFGPGTRLTVL.

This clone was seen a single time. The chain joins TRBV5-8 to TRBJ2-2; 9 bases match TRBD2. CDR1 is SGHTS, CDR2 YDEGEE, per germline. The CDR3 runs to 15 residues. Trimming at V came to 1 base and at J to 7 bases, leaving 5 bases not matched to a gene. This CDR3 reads CASSLPGLAGGELFF. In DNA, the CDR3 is TGTGCCAGCAGCTTGCCGGGACTAGCAGGCGGGGAGCTGTTTTTT.

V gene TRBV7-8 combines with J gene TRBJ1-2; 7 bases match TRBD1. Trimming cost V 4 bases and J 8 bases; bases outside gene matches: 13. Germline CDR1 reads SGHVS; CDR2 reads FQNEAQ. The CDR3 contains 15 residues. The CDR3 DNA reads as TGTGCCAGCAGCTCCCGTTTCGAAGGGGGCGGGGGCTACACCTTC. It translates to CASSSRFEGGGGYTF.

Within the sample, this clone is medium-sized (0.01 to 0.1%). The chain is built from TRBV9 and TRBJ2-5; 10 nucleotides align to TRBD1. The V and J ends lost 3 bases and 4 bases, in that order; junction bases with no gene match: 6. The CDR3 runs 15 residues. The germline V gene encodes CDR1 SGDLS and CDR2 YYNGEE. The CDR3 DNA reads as TGTGCCAGCAGCGGGGGACAGGGGACGGGAGAGACCCAGTACTTC. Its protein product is CASSGGQGTGETQYF.

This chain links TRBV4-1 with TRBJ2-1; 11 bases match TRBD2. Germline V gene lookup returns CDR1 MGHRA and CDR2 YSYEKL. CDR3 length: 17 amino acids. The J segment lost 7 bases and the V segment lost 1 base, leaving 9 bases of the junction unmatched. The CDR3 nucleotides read TGCGCCAGCAGCCAAGGCGAGGTAGCGGGGGGGCTGAATGAGCAGTTCTTC. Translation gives CASSQGEVAGGLNEQFF.

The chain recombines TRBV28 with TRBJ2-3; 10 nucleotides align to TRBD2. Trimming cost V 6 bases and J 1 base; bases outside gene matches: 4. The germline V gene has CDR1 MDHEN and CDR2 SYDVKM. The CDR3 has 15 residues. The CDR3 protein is CASSQRGGRTDTQYF. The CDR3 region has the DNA TGTGCCAGCAGCCAGCGGGGGGGTCGCACAGATACGCAGTATTTT. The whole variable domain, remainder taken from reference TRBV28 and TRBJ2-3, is DVKVTQSSRYLVKRTGEKVFLECVQDMDHENMFWYRQDPGLGLRLIYFSYDVKMKEKGDIPEGYSVSREKKERFSLILESASTNQTSMYLCASSQRGGRTDTQYFGPGTRLTVL.

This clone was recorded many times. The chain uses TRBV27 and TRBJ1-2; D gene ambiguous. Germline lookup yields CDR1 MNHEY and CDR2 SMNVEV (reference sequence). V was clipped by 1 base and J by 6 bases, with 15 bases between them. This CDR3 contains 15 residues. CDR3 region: CASSLFDPKLHGYTF. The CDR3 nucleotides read TGTGCCAGCAGTTTATTCGATCCCAAACTACATGGCTACACCTTC.